A selection of T cell receptor beta chains follows, all from one sample in a study of tumor-infiltrating lymphocytes in primary liver carcinoma. TCRdb processed the multiplex PCR reads anew with MiXCR; each CDR3 protein has one entry. Here the sample spans 150,000 to 200,000 distinct CDR3 sequences, approximately 60% being singletons. The sequenced sample consisted of peripheral blood. The receptors here all came from a man aged 35 to 55 with primary liver carcinoma and hepatitis B virus infection. CDR3s include the opening cysteine and the closing phenylalanine or tryptophan. D genes are given only for firm matches. Clone size is stated in some rows and not others, as once, few, many or a class when expanded.

TRBJ2-7,-,-,TRBV4-1,TGCGCCAGTAGCAAAGAACCTACGGAGGGGTCATCCTACGAGAAGTACTTC,CASSKEPTEGSSYEKYF
TRBJ2-3,-,TRBD2,TRBV11-2,TGTGCCAGCAGCTCATTAGCGGGAGGGCTTCCTAGTCGACCCACAGATACGCAGTATTTT,CASSSLAGGLPSRPTDTQYF
TRBJ2-6,many,-,TRBV11-2,TGTGCCAGCAGCCTATTACAATCGGCTGGGGCCAACGTCCTGACTTTC,CASSLLQSAGANVLTF
TRBJ2-7,few,TRBD2,TRBV4-1,TGCGCCAGCAGCAGTAAGGCTCTTAGCGGGACCTCCGGCGAGCAGTACTTC,CASSSKALSGTSGEQYF
TRBJ1-2,-,TRBD1,TRBV10-2,TGCGCCAGCAGGGACAGGAATGGCTATGGCTACACCTTC,CASRDRNGYGYTF
TRBJ2-7,-,TRBD1,TRBV6-5,TGTACCAGCAGTACCGGGACAGGGGGATACGAGCAGTACTTC,CTSSTGTGGYEQYF
TRBJ2-7,-,-,TRBV30,TGTGCCTGGAAAAGAACGACCGGGACCGGGGACGAGCGGTACTTC,CAWKRTTGTGDERYF
TRBJ1-2,few,-,TRBV6-1,TGTGCCAGCGCTTCTAACTATGGCTACACCTTC,CASASNYGYTF
TRBJ2-2,-,TRBD1,TRBV6-5,TGTGCCAGCAGAACAGGGGGAGCTAACACCGGGGAGCTGTTTTTT,CASRTGGANTGELFF
TRBJ2-7,-,TRBD2,TRBV4-1,TGCGCCAGCAGCCAAGGGGCTAGCGGTCTTAACTACGAGCAGTACTTC,CASSQGASGLNYEQYF
TRBJ1-1,-,-,TRBV28,TGTGCCAGCATCCCCCAGCGGGGGGACTCTGAAGCTTTCTTT,CASIPQRGDSEAFF
TRBJ2-7,-,-,TRBV29-1,TGCAGCGTTGTTTGGGTGTGGACAGTCCCCTACGAGCAATACTTC,CSVVWVWTVPYEQYF
TRBJ2-7,-,-,TRBV12-3/TRBV12-4,TGTGCCGGCAGCCGGGCGAGGGGGGACGAGCAGTACTTC,CAGSRARGDEQYF
TRBJ2-7,many,-,TRBV11-2,TGTGCCAGCAGCTTAGCTGAAGGCCTATACGAGCAGTACTTC,CASSLAEGLYEQYF
TRBJ2-5,-,TRBD2,TRBV6-5,TGTGCCAGCAGTAGAACCGGGACTAGCGACCAAGAGACCCAGTACTTC,CASSRTGTSDQETQYF
TRBJ2-3,-,-,TRBV11-3,TGTGCCAGCGGCCCCTCCCTCACAGATACGCAGAATTTT,CASGPSLTDTQNF
TRBJ2-6,few,TRBD1,TRBV7-8,TGTGCCAGCAGCTTAATATCACCTCACAGGGGGCGATTGTCTGGGGCCAACGTCCTGACTTTC,CASSLISPHRGRLSGANVLTF
TRBJ2-7,few,-,TRBV29-1,TGCAGCGTCCTCACCCAATTTAGCAGGGAATCCGAGGACGAGCAGTACTTC,CSVLTQFSRESEDEQYF
TRBJ2-4,-,-,TRBV14,TGTGCCAACAGCCAAGATATCAGAAACATTCAGTACTTC,CANSQDIRNIQYF
TRBJ2-3,few,-,TRBV4-1,TGCGCCAGCAGCCAAGAGGCGGGGGCAACAGATACGCAGTATTTT,CASSQEAGATDTQYF
TRBJ2-2,many,-,TRBV7-2,TGTGCCAGCAGCTTCGACGGGGTGAACACCGGGGAGCTGTTTTTT,CASSFDGVNTGELFF
TRBJ1-2,few,-,TRBV6-6,TGTGCCAGCAGTTCTTACAGGGTCATCTTTAACTATGGCTACACCTTC,CASSSYRVIFNYGYTF
TRBJ2-1,-,TRBD2,TRBV29-1,TGCAGCGTTCCTCTAGCGGGAGTCGGTGAGCTGTTCTTC,CSVPLAGVGELFF
TRBJ2-1,-,-,TRBV11-2,TGTGCCAGCAGCGAGGACATGGTGTTGGGGTCCTACAATGAGCAGTTCTTC,CASSEDMVLGSYNEQFF
TRBJ2-1,-,TRBD1,TRBV6-1,TGTGCCAGCAGTGAACCCGACAGGGGAGGAGAGCAGTTCTTC,CASSEPDRGGEQFF
TRBJ2-7,-,-,TRBV10-2,TGCGCCAGCAGTGCATTGCAGGAGCAGTATTTC,CASSALQEQYF
TRBJ2-1,-,-,TRBV4-1,TGCGCCAGCAGCCAAGCGATTCTAAATGAGCAGTTCTTC,CASSQAILNEQFF
TRBJ1-1,many,TRBD1,TRBV11-2,TGTGCCAGCAGCTTAGGAACAGGGGGCGCTGAAGCTTTCTTT,CASSLGTGGAEAFF
TRBJ1-3,many,-,TRBV6-5,TGTGCCAGCAGTTACAGCAGGGAAGCCGGAAACACCATATATTTT,CASSYSREAGNTIYF
TRBJ2-5,-,-,TRBV11-1,TGTGCCAGCAGCTGGCGGACCGAGGGCGAGACCCGGTACTTC,CASSWRTEGETRYF
TRBJ2-3,few,-,TRBV10-3,TGTGCCATCAGTGGTTCGGGACAAAATAAGGCAGATACGCAGTATTTT,CAISGSGQNKADTQYF
TRBJ2-5,-,TRBD1,TRBV6-9,TGTGCCAGCAGTTACTCGACGGGACAGGGGGCGGAGACCCAGTACTTC,CASSYSTGQGAETQYF
TRBJ2-7,few,-,TRBV12-3/TRBV12-4,TGTGCCAGCACCCTGGACCCCTCCTACGAGCAGTACTTC,CASTLDPSYEQYF
TRBJ2-6,many,-,TRBV11-3,TGTGCCAGCAGCTCGACGGGTTCTGGGGCCAACGTCCTGACTTTC,CASSSTGSGANVLTF
TRBJ2-2,-,TRBD2,TRBV7-2,TGTGTCAGCAGCTCATACGGAGGACTAGCTAACACCGGGGAGCTGTTTTTT,CVSSSYGGLANTGELFF
TRBJ2-2,-,-,TRBV11-2,TGTGCCAGTAGCTTACAGGCACGGGCCTGGGAGCTGTTTTTT,CASSLQARAWELFF
TRBJ2-7,-,-,TRBV11-2,TGTGCCAGCAGCCGGGACAACTACGAGCAGTACTTC,CASSRDNYEQYF
TRBJ1-4,-,TRBD1,TRBV12-5,TGTGCTAGTGGACCTTCGCCGGGACAGTCTAATGAAAAACTGTTTTTT,CASGPSPGQSNEKLFF
TRBJ2-1,many,-,TRBV29-1,TGCAGCGTTGGTACAGACAATGAGCAGTTCTTC,CSVGTDNEQFF
TRBJ1-5,-,TRBD1,TRBV11-2,TGTGCCAGCAGCTCACAGGGGGATCAGCCCCGACATTTT,CASSSQGDQPRHF
TRBJ2-1,-,-,TRBV29-1,TGCGGCGTTGTAGCTCTCGCCAATGAACAGTTCTTC,CGVVALANEQFF
TRBJ2-4,-,TRBD2,TRBV29-1,TGCAGCGTTACTGGTGTGTTCGAGCGGGGTCCACCCGACCCACAATTAAACATTCAGTACTTC,CSVTGVFERGPPDPQLNIQYF
TRBJ2-5,-,-,TRBV14,TGTGCCGGCAGCCAATACCAGGGTTCCCAAGAGACCCAGTACTTC,CAGSQYQGSQETQYF
TRBJ1-4,-,TRBD1,TRBV10-3,TGTGCCATCAGTGAGAAGGGGACAGGGTTCGAAAAACTGTTTTTT,CAISEKGTGFEKLFF
TRBJ2-2,once,-,TRBV2,TGTGCCAGCAGTGTTGCGGACGCGGGCACCGGGGAGCTGTTTTTT,CASSVADAGTGELFF
TRBJ1-2,-,TRBD1,TRBV10-3,TGTGCCATCAGTGGGAGGACAGGGGACCACTATGGCTACACCTTC,CAISGRTGDHYGYTF
TRBJ2-5,-,-,TRBV11-2,TGTGCCAGCGGCTGTAGCCTACAAGAGACCCAGTACTTC,CASGCSLQETQYF
TRBJ1-4,few,TRBD1,TRBV6-5,TGTGCCAGCAGTTACGGGCGGGCAGGGGGAGATGAAAAACTGTTTTTT,CASSYGRAGGDEKLFF
TRBJ1-2,-,-,TRBV12-3/TRBV12-4,TGTGCCAGCAATCGCGAGGAGAACTATGGCTACACCTTC,CASNREENYGYTF
TRBJ2-1,-,-,TRBV11-2,TGCGCCAGCGGCTTAGATATGAGGGATGAGCAGTTCTTC,CASGLDMRDEQFF